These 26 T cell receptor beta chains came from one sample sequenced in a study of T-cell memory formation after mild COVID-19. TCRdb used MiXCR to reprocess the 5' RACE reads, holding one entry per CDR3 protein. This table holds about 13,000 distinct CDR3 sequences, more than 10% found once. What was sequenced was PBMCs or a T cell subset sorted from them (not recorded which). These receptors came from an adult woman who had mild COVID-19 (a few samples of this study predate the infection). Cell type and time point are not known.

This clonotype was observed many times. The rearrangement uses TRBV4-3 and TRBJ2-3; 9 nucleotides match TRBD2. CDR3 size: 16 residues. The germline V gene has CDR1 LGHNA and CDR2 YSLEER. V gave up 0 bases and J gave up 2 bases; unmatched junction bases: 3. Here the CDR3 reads CASSQDTSGSTDTQYF. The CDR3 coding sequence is TGCGCCAGCAGCCAAGATACTAGCGGGTCCACAGATACGCAGTATTTT.

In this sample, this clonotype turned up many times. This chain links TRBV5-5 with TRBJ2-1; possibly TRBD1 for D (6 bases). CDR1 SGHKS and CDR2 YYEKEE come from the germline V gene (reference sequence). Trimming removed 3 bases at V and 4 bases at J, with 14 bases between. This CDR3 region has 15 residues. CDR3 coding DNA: TGTGCCAGCAGCTCCCCAGGGGTGCCTTACAATGAGCAGTTCTTC. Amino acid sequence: CASSSPGVPYNEQFF.

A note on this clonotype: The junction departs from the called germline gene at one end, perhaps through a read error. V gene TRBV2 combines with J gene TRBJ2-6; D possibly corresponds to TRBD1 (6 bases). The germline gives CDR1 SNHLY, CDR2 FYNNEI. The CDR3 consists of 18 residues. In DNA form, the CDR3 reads TGTGCCAGCAGTGAAAAGGCCCCCAGGGGCTCTGGGGACAACGTCCTGACTTTC. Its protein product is CASSEKAPRGSGDNVLTF.

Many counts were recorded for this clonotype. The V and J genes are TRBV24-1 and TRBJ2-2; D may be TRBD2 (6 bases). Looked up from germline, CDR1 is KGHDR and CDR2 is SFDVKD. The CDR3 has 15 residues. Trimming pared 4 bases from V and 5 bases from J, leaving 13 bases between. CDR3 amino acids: CATSEREDRTGELFF. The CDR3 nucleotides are TGTGCCACCAGTGAGCGGGAAGATAGGACCGGGGAGCTGTTTTTT.

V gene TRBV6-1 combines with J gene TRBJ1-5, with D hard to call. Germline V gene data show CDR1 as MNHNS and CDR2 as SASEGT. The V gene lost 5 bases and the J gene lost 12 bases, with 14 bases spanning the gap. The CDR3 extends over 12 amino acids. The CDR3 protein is CASSTRSGHQHF. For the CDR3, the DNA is TGTGCCAGCAGTACCCGGTCGGGTCACCAGCATTTT.

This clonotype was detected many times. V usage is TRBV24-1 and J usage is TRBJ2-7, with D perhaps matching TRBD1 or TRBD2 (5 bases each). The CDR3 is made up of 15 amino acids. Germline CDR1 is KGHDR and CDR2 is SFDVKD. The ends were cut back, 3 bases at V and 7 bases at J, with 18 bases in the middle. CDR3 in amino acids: CATSDPRDGLQEQYF. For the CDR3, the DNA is TGTGCCACCAGTGATCCCCGGGACGGCCTGCAGGAGCAGTACTTC.

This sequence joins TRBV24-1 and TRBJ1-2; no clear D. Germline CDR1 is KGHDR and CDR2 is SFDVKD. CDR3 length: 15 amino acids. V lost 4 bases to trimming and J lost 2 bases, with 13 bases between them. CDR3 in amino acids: CATSDRASPNYGYTF. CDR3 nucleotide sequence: TGTGCCACCAGTGACCGGGCGAGTCCCAACTATGGCTACACCTTC.

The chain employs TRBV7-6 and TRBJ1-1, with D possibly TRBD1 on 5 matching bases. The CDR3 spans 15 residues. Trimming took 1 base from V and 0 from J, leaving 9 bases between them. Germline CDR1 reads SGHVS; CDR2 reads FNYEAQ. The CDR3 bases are TGTGCCAGCAGCTTAGATGGGGGAATGAACACTGAAGCTTTCTTT. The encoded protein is CASSLDGGMNTEAFF.

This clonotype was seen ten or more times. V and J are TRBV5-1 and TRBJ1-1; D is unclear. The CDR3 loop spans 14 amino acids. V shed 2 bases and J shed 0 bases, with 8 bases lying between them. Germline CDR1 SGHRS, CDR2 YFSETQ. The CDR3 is CASSLEVMNTEAFF. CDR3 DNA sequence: TGCGCCAGCAGCTTAGAGGTCATGAACACTGAAGCTTTCTTT.

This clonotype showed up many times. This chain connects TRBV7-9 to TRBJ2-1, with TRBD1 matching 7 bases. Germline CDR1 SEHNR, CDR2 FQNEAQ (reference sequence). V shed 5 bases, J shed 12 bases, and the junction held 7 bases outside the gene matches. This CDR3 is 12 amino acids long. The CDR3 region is CASSLPGGSQFF. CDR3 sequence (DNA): TGTGCCAGCAGCCTACCAGGGGGATCGCAGTTCTTC. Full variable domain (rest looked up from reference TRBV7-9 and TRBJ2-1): DTGVSQNPRHKITKRGQNVTFRCDPISEHNRLYWYRQTLGQGPEFLTYFQNEAQLEKSRLLSDRFSAERPKGSFSTLEIQRTEQGDSAMYLCASSLPGGSQFFGPGTRLTVL.

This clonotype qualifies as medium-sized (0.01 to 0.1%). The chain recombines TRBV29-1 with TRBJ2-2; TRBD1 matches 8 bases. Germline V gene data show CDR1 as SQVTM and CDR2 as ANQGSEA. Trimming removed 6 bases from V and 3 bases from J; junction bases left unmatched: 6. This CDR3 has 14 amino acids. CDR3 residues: CSVWTGLDTGELFF. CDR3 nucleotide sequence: TGCAGCGTCTGGACAGGGCTCGACACCGGGGAGCTGTTTTTT.

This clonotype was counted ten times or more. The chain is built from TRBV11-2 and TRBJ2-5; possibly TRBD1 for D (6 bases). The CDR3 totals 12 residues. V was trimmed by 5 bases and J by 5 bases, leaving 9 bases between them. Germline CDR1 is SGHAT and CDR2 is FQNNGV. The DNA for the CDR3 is TGTGCCAGCAGCCTTCAGGGGGAGACCCAGTACTTC. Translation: CASSLQGETQYF.

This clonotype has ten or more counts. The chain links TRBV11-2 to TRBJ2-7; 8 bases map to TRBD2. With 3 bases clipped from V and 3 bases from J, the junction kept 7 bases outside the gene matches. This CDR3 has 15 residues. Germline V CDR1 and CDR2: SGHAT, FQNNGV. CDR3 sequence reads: CASSFYSGDIYEQYF. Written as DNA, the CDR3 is TGTGCCAGCAGCTTTTATAGCGGGGACATCTACGAGCAGTACTTC.

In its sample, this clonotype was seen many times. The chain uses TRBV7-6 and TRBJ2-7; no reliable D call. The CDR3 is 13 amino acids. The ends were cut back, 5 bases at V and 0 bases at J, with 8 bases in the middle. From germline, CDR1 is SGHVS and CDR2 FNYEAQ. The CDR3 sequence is CASSPLPSYEQYF. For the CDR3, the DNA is TGTGCCAGCAGCCCACTTCCCTCCTACGAGCAGTACTTC.

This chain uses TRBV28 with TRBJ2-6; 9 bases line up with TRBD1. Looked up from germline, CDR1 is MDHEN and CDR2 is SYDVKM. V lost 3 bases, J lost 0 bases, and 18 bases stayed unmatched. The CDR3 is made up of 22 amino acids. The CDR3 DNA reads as TGTGCCAGCAGTTTCCCTCTGACAGGGGGTGACACGACAGTCTCTGGGGCCAACGTCCTGACTTTC. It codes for CASSFPLTGGDTTVSGANVLTF.

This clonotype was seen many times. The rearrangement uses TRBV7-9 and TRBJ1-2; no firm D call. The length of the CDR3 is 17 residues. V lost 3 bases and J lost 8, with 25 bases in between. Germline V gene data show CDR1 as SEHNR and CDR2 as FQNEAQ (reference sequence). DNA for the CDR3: TGTGCCAGCAGCTTTCGGGTGACGAACAAAAAAGATCAAGGCTACACCTTC. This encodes CASSFRVTNKKDQGYTF.

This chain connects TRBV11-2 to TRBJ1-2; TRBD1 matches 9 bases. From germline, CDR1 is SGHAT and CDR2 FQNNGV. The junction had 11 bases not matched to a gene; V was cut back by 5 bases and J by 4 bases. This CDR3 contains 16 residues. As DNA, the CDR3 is TGTGCCAGCAGCAAAGCCGGGACAGGGATTTCCTATGGCTACACCTTC. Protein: CASSKAGTGISYGYTF.

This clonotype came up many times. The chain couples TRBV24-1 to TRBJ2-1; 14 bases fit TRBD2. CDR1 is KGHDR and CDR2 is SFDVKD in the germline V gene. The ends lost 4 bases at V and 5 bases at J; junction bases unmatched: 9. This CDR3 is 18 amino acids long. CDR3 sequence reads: CATSDPTSGGALNNEQFF. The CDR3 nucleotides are TGTGCCACCAGTGACCCGACTAGCGGGGGGGCCCTCAACAATGAGCAGTTCTTC.

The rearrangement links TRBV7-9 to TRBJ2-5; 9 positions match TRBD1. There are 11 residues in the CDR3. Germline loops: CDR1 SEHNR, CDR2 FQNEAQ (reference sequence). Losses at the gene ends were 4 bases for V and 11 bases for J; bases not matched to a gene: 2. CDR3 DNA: TGTGCCAGCAGCTACGGGACAGGGCAGTACTTC. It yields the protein CASSYGTGQYF.

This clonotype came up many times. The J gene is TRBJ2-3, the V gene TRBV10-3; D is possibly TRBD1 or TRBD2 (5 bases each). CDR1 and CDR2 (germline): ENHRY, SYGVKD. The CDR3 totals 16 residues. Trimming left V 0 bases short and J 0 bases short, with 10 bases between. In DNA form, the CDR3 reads TGTGCCATCAGTGAGTCGGGGGTGACTAGCACAGATACGCAGTATTTT. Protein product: CAISESGVTSTDTQYF.

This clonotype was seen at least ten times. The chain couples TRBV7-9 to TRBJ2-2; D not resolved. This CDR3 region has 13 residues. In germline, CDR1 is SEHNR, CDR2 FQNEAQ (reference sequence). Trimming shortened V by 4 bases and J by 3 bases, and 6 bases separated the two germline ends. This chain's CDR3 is CASSSPHTGELFF. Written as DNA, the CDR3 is TGTGCCAGCAGCTCCCCCCACACCGGGGAGCTGTTTTTT.

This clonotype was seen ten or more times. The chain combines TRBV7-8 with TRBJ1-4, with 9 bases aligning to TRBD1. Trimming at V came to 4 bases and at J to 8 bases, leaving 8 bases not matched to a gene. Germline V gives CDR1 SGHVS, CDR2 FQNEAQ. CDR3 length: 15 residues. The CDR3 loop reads CASSWNRGPEEKLFF. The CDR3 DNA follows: TGTGCCAGCAGCTGGAACAGGGGGCCGGAGGAAAAACTGTTTTTT. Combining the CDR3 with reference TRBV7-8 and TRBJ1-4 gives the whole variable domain GAGVSQSPRYKVAKRGQDVALRCDPISGHVSLFWYQQALGQGPEFLTYFQNEAQLDKSGLPSDRFFAERPEGSVSTLKIQRTQQEDSAVYLCASSWNRGPEEKLFFGSGTQLSVL.

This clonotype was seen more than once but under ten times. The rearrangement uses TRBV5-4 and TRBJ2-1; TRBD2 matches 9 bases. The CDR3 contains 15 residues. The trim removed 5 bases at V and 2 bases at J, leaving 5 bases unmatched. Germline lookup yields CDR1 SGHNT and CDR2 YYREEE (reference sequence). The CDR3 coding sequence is TGTGCCAGCAGTCAACTAGCGGGCGCCTACAATGAGCAGTTCTTC. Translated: CASSQLAGAYNEQFF.

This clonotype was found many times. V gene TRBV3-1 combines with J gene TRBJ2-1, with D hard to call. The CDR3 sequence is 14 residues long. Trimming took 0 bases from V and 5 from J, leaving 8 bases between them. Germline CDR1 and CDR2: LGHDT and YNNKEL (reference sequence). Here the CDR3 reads CASSQDVAHNEQFF. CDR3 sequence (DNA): TGTGCCAGCAGCCAAGATGTAGCCCACAATGAGCAGTTCTTC.

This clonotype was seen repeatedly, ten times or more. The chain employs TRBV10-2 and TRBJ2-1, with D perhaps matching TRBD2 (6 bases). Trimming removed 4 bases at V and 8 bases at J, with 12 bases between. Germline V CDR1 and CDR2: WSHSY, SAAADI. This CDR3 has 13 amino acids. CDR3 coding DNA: TGCGCCAGCAGTGGGGGGAGGATCGATGAGCAGTTCTTC. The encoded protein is CASSGGRIDEQFF.

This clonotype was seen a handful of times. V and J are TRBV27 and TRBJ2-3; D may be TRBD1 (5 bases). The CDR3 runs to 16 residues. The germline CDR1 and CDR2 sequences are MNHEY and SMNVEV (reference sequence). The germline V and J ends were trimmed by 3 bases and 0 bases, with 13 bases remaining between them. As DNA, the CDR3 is TGTGCCAGCAGTTTTGAAAGGAGACAGAGCACAGATACGCAGTATTTT. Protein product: CASSFERRQSTDTQYF.